This passage covers 20 T cell receptor beta chains from one sample sequenced in a study of response to subunit inactivated influenza vaccine. TCRdb re-called the RT-PCR reads with MiXCR, one entry per CDR3 protein. The data hold roughly 500,000 distinct CDR3 sequences, with approximately 15% observed a single time. The starting material was CD4+ T cells sorted from PBMCs, obtained around 25 months after vaccination. The source is a man between 50 and 75 years old who received an inactivated influenza vaccine.

The rearrangement uses TRBV27 and TRBJ1-1; D might be TRBD1 (5 bases). The V gene's germline CDR1 is MNHEY and CDR2 SMNVEV (reference sequence). Trimming took 2 bases from V and 1 from J, leaving 20 bases between them. The CDR3 spans 18 residues. The CDR3 region is CASSLGVGQGVRNTEAFF. CDR3 coding DNA: TGTGCCAGCAGTTTAGGAGTCGGTCAGGGAGTTCGGAACACTGAAGCTTTCTTT.

The sample holds a few counts of this clonotype. At one boundary the junction diverges from the germline segment, which might be a read error. The rearrangement links TRBV5-6 to TRBJ2-1, with TRBD2 identical over 9 bases. The CDR3 runs 12 residues. CDR1 is SGHDT and CDR2 is YYEEEE in the germline V gene. The CDR3 loop reads CASSFSRGGSLF. The CDR3 DNA is TGTGCCAGCAGCTTTTCGCGGGGGGGTAGCCTCTTC.

The chain joins TRBV5-6 to TRBJ2-1; D is uncertain. The germline gives CDR1 SGHDT, CDR2 YYEEEE. This CDR3 comprises 12 residues. V shed 0 bases and J shed 13 bases, with 11 bases lying between them. CDR3 coding DNA: TGTGCCAGCAGCTTGGCGGTGTGGGATCAGTTCTTC. Its translation: CASSLAVWDQFF.

V gene TRBV11-2 combines with J gene TRBJ2-3; D perhaps matches TRBD1 (6 bases). The CDR3 consists of 14 residues. V gave up 7 bases and J gave up 2 bases, with 13 bases separating them. CDR1 SGHAT and CDR2 FQNNGV come from the germline V gene. The chain's CDR3 is CASTPGQYTDTQYF. The CDR3 nucleotides read TGTGCCAGCACCCCAGGACAGTACACAGATACGCAGTATTTT.

This clonotype was detected a few times. This chain links TRBV7-2 with TRBJ2-2; D gene unclear. V shed 5 bases and J shed 0 bases, with 10 bases lying between them. In germline, CDR1 is SGHTA, CDR2 FQGNSA. There are 15 residues in the CDR3. The CDR3 loop reads CASSRGPPNTGELFF. CDR3 bases: TGTGCCAGCAGCCGAGGCCCCCCGAACACCGGGGAGCTGTTTTTT. Full variable domain (remainder filled in from reference TRBV7-2 and TRBJ2-2): GAGVSQSPSNKVTEKGKDVELRCDPISGHTALYWYRQSLGQGLEFLIYFQGNSAPDKSGLPSDRFSAERTGGSVSTLTIQRTQQEDSAVYLCASSRGPPNTGELFFGEGSRLTVL.

The V call is TRBV5-1, the J call TRBJ1-1; maybe TRBD1 (6 bases). Between the trimmed V and J ends, which lost 5 bases and 3 bases, there was a span of 23 bases. The CDR3 is made up of 17 amino acids. Germline loops: CDR1 SGHRS, CDR2 YFSETQ. The CDR3 region is CASRGEWTALGYTEAFF. CDR3 nucleotide sequence: TGCGCCAGCAGAGGGGAGTGGACAGCATTGGGGTACACTGAAGCTTTCTTT.

This rearrangement joins TRBV29-1 to TRBJ1-1; D uncertain. V lost 6 bases and J 0 bases, leaving 11 bases between the germline ends. The CDR3 spans 13 residues. Germline assignment: CDR1 SQVTM and CDR2 ANQGSEA. CDR3 sequence (DNA): TGCAGCGTGAAAGTCCTTATGAACACTGAAGCTTTCTTT. It is translated as CSVKVLMNTEAFF.

DNA of the CDR3: TGTGCCAGCAGTCCCGGACAGGCCCGCTACGAGCAGTACTTC. Its translation is CASSPGQARYEQYF. This rearrangement joins TRBV28 to TRBJ2-7; 7 nucleotides agree with TRBD1. Germline CDR1 MDHEN, CDR2 SYDVKM. J gave up 3 bases and V 5 bases, and 7 bases lay outside the gene matches. The CDR3 totals 14 residues.

This clonotype has at least ten counts. J is TRBJ1-2 and V is TRBV6-5, with no clear D. Germline values: CDR1 MNHEY, CDR2 SVGAGI. Trimming took 2 bases from V and 4 from J, leaving 11 bases between them. CDR3 size: 14 residues. CDR3 residues: CASSYQPGPYGYTF. For the CDR3, the DNA is TGTGCCAGCAGTTACCAGCCAGGACCCTATGGCTACACCTTC.

V gene TRBV19 combines with J gene TRBJ2-7; 16 nucleotides match TRBD2. CDR1 is LNHDA and CDR2 is SQIVND in the germline V gene (reference sequence). The CDR3 extends over 16 amino acids. V lost 5 bases and J lost 8; bases outside the gene matches: 9. Here the CDR3 reads CASSSGLAGGNDQQYF. The CDR3 DNA reads as TGTGCCAGTAGTTCGGGACTAGCGGGGGGGAACGATCAGCAGTACTTC.

This clonotype was found many times. V is TRBV4-2 and J is TRBJ1-2; D is unclear. Looked up from germline, CDR1 is LGHNA and CDR2 is YNFKEQ. CDR3 size: 15 residues. Trimming removed 1 base from V and 8 bases from J, with 17 bases in between. CDR3 residues: CASSQAGQTYQGYTF. The CDR3 nucleotides are TGTGCCAGCAGCCAAGCTGGTCAGACCTATCAGGGCTACACCTTC.

The rearrangement joins TRBV20-1 to TRBJ2-1; 13 bases map to TRBD2. CDR1 and CDR2 from the germline V gene are DFQATT and SNEGSKA (reference sequence). CDR3 length equals 18 residues. The V and J ends lost 6 bases and 3 bases, in that order; junction bases with no gene match: 14. CDR3 region: CSADGTSGADQFYNEQFF. CDR3 nucleotide sequence: TGCAGTGCAGACGGGACTAGCGGGGCCGATCAGTTCTACAATGAGCAGTTCTTC.

This clonotype has a handful of counts. The chain combines TRBV4-2 with TRBJ1-1; tentatively, D is TRBD1 (5 bases). V dropped 0 bases and J dropped 3 bases, with 8 bases sitting between them. Germline-derived CDR1 and CDR2 are LGHNA and YNFKEQ. The CDR3 is 14 residues long. The CDR3 protein is CASSQDLGDTEAFF. The CDR3 DNA sequence: TGTGCCAGCAGCCAAGATTTGGGGGACACTGAAGCTTTCTTT.

J is TRBJ2-3 and V is TRBV15; D uncertain. Trimming pared 4 bases from V and 3 bases from J, leaving 8 bases between. Germline V gene lookup returns CDR1 LNHNV and CDR2 YYDKDF (reference sequence). The CDR3 contains 13 residues. CDR3 sequence (DNA): TGTGCCACCAGCACTCGACAAACAGATACGCAGTATTTT. Translating gives CATSTRQTDTQYF.

The sample holds a few counts of this clonotype. This chain connects TRBV5-1 to TRBJ2-3; 10 positions match TRBD2. CDR1 SGHRS and CDR2 YFSETQ come from the germline V gene. The V and J ends lost 4 bases and 1 base, in that order; junction bases with no gene match: 6. The CDR3 loop spans 16 amino acids. The CDR3 spells CASSLTGTSGTDTQYF. In DNA form, the CDR3 reads TGCGCCAGCAGCCTGACCGGGACTAGCGGCACAGATACGCAGTATTTT.

This sequence joins TRBV20-1 and TRBJ2-3; 9 positions match TRBD2. The CDR3 contains 16 residues. J lost 3 bases, V lost 8 bases, and 15 bases had no gene match. Germline CDR1 is DFQATT and CDR2 is SNEGSKA (reference sequence). CDR3 protein: CSSRLPGLARTDTQYF. CDR3 bases: TGCAGTAGCAGACTTCCGGGACTAGCACGGACAGATACGCAGTATTTT.

The chain links TRBV3-1 to TRBJ2-3, with 10 bases that match TRBD1. The germline gives CDR1 LGHDT, CDR2 YNNKEL (reference sequence). The CDR3 consists of 15 residues. The V segment lost 2 bases and the J segment 6 bases; nucleotides outside the gene matches: 5. The DNA for the CDR3 is TGTGCCAGCAGCCAATTGACAGGGGGCAGGGATACGCAGTATTTT. Protein: CASSQLTGGRDTQYF.

J is TRBJ2-5 and V is TRBV7-9; 7 bases agree with TRBD1. Germline V gene sequence: CDR1 SEHNR, CDR2 FQNEAQ (reference sequence). V shed 5 bases, J shed 2 bases, and the junction held 8 bases outside the gene matches. The CDR3 consists of 15 residues. CDR3 in DNA: TGTGCCAGCAGCCTAAGGAAGACAGGGCAAGAGACCCAGTACTTC. Residues: CASSLRKTGQETQYF.

The sample holds a few counts of this clonotype. This sequence joins TRBV9 and TRBJ1-1, with TRBD1 as a possible D gene (6 bases). With 0 bases removed from V and 7 bases from J, the gap between germline ends came to 13 bases. The CDR3 runs to 14 residues. Germline lookup yields CDR1 SGDLS and CDR2 YYNGEE. As DNA, the CDR3 is TGTGCCAGCAGCGTAGGGGGCAGGGGCAGTGAAGCTTTCTTT. Amino acid sequence: CASSVGGRGSEAFF.

This clonotype was seen a handful of times. The V call is TRBV3-1, the J call TRBJ2-1, with 9 bases identical to TRBD1. With 3 bases clipped from V and 2 bases from J, the junction kept 8 bases outside the gene matches. CDR1 and CDR2 (germline): LGHDT, YNNKEL (reference sequence). CDR3 size: 17 residues. The CDR3 loop is CASSHRQGGSAYNEQFF. CDR3 coding DNA: TGTGCCAGCAGCCATCGACAGGGGGGTTCCGCCTACAATGAGCAGTTCTTC.